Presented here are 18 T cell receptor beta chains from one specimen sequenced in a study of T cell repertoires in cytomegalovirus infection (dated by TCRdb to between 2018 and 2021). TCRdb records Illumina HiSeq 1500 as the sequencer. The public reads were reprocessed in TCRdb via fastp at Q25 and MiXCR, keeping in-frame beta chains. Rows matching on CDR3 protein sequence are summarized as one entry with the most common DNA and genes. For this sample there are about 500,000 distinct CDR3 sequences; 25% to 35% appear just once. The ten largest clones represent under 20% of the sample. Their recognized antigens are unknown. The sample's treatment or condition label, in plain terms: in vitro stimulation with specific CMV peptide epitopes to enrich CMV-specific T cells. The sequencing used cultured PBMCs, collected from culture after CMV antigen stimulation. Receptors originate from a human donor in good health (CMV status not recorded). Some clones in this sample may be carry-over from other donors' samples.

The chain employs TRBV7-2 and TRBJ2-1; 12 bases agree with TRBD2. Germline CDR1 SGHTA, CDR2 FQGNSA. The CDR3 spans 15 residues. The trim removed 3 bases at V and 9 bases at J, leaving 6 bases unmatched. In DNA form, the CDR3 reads TGTGCCAGCAGCTTGTTGGCTAGCGGGAGGGGTGAGCAGTTCTTC. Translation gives CASSLLASGRGEQFF.

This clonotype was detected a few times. Here the CDR3 DNA reads TGTGCCACCAGTGAGTCTAGTCGTATGCTCTCTGGGGCCAACGTCCTGACTTTC. This encodes CATSESSRMLSGANVLTF. The chain joins TRBV24-1 to TRBJ2-6; no clear D gene. The V and J ends lost 4 bases and 0 bases respectively, with 15 bases between them. CDR3 size: 18 residues. Germline values: CDR1 KGHDR, CDR2 SFDVKD.

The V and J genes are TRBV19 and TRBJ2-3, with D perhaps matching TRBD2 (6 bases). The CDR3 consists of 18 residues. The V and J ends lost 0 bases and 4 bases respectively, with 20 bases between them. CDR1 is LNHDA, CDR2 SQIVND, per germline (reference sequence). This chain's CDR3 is CASSIDVAGSLAADTQYF. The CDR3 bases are TGTGCCAGTAGTATAGATGTTGCGGGAAGCTTGGCGGCAGATACGCAGTATTTT.

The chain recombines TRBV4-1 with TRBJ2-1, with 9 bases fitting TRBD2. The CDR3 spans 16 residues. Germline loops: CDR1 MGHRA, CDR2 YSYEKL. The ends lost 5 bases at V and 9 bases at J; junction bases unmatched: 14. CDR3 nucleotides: TGCGCCAGCAGCGGGGGCTCAGTAGCGGGAGTTCTTGAGCAGTTCTTC. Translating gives CASSGGSVAGVLEQFF.

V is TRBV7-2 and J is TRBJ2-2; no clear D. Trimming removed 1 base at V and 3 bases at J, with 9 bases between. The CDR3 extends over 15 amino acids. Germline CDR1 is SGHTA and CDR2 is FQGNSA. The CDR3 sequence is CASSLVGPDTGELFF. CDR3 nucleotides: TGTGCCAGCAGCTTAGTGGGCCCCGACACCGGGGAGCTGTTTTTT. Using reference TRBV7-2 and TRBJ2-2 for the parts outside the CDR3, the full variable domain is GAGVSQSPSNKVTEKGKDVELRCDPISGHTALYWYRQSLGQGLEFLIYFQGNSAPDKSGLPSDRFSAERTGGSVSTLTIQRTQQEDSAVYLCASSLVGPDTGELFFGEGSRLTVL.

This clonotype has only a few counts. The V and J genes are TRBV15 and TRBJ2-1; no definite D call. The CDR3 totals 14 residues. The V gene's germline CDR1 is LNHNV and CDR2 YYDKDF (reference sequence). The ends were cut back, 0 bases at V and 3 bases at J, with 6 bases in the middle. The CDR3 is CATSRDLIYNEQFF. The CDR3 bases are TGTGCCACCAGCAGAGATCTGATCTACAATGAGCAGTTCTTC.

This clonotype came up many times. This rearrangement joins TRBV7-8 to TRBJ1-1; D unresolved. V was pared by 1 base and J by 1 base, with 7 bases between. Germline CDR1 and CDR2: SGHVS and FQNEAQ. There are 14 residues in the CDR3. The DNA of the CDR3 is TGTGCCAGCAGCTTAGAGGGTTGGAACACTGAAGCTTTCTTT. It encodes CASSLEGWNTEAFF.

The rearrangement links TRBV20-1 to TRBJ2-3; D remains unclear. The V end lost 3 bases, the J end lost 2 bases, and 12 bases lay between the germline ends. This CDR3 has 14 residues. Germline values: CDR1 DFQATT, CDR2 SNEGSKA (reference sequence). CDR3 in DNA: TGCAGTGCTAGCTCGGCAGCAAACACAGATACGCAGTATTTT. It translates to CSASSAANTDTQYF.

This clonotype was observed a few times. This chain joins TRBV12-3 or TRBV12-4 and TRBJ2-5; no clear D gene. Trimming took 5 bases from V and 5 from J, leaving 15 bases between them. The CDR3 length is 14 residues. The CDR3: CASSAQRVGETQYF. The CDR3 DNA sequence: TGTGCCAGCAGTGCCCAGCGTGTAGGGGAGACCCAGTACTTC.

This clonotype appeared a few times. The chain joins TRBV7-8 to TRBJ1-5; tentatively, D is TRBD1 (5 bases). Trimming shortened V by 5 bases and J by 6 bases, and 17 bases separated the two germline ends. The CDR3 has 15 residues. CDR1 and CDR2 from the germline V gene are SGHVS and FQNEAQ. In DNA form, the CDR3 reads TGTGCCAGCAGCGTGGGACCGGAGTATGGTCAGCCCCAGCATTTT. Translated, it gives CASSVGPEYGQPQHF.

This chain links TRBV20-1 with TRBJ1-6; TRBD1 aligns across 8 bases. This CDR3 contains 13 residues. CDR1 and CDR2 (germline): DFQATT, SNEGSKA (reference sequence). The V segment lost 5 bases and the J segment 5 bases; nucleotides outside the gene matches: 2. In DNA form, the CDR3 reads TGCAGTGCTTTGACAGGGGATAATTCACCCCTCCACTTT. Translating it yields CSALTGDNSPLHF.

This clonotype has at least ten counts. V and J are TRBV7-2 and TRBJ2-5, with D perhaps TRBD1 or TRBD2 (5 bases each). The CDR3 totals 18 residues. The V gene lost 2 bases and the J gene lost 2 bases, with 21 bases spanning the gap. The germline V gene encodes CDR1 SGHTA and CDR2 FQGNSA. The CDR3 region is CASSLRRRAGPTQETQYF. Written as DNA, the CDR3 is TGTGCCAGCAGCTTAAGGAGGCGTGCAGGGCCAACGCAAGAGACCCAGTACTTC.

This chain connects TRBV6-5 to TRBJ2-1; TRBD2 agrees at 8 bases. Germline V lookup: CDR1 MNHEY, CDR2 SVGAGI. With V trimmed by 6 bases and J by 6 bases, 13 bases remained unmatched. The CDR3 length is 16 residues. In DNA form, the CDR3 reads TGTGCCAGCAGACGGGGCCGCCTAGCGGGCCCCAATGAGCAGTTCTTC. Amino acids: CASRRGRLAGPNEQFF.

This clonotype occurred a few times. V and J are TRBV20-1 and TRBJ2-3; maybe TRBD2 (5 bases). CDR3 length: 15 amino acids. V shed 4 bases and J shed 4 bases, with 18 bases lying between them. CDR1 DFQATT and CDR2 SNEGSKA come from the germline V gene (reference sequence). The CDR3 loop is CSAIWREVGADTQYF. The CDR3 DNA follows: TGCAGTGCTATTTGGCGTGAGGTCGGGGCAGATACGCAGTATTTT.

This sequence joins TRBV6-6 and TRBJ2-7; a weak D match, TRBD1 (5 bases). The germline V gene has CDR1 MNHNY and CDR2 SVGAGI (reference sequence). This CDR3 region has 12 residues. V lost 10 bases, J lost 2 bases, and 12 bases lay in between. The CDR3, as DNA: TGTGCCATCCAGGGTCTTCCCTACGAGCAGTACTTC. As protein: CAIQGLPYEQYF.

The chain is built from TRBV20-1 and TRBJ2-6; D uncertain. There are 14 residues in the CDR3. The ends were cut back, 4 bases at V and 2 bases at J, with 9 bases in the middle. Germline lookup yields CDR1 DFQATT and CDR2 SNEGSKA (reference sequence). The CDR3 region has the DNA TGCAGTGCTATGGTAGGGACTGGGGCCAACGTCCTGACTTTC. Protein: CSAMVGTGANVLTF.

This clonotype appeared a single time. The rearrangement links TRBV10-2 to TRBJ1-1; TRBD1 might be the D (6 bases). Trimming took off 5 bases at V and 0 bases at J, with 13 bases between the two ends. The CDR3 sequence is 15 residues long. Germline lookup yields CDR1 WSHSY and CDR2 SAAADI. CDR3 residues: CASSLQGGLNTEAFF. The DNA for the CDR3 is TGCGCCAGCAGTTTACAGGGAGGTTTGAACACTGAAGCTTTCTTT.

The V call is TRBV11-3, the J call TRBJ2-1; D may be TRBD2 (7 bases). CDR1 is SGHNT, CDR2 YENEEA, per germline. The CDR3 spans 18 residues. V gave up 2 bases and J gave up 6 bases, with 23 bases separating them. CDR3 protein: CASSLPWDTGLVGNEQFF. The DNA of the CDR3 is TGTGCCAGCAGCTTACCGTGGGACACCGGACTAGTCGGCAATGAGCAGTTCTTC.